This T cell receptor beta chain was documented in a study of identifying expanded T cells in peripheral blood. Notes on the study in general: Over about two and four weeks, about 15 and 19 clones changed, versus around 1.1 between replicates. Two-week clone count variance significantly increased as total template count grew.

Remarks on this clone: Its antigen is not known.

In germline, CDR1 is SGHRS, CDR2 YFSETQ. V lost 0 bases to trimming and J lost 7 bases; unmatched junction nucleotides: 10. The CDR3 has 16 residues. TCRdb's table, derived via immunoSEQ multiplex PCR, lists solely in-frame clones and lacks some. This sample carries 75,000 to 90,000 clones, 84% of them seen once, and the ten largest clones take 15% to 20%. No infections or other immune events were documented during collection. Sample: blood. The chain combines TRBV5-1 with TRBJ1-5, with 7 bases matching TRBD1. The TCR was taken from a person aged 18 to 75 in good health. For the CDR3, the DNA is TGCGCCAGCAGCTTGGGGACAGGAGATAGAGGGCAGCCCCAGCATTTT. Translation gives CASSLGTGDRGQPQHF.